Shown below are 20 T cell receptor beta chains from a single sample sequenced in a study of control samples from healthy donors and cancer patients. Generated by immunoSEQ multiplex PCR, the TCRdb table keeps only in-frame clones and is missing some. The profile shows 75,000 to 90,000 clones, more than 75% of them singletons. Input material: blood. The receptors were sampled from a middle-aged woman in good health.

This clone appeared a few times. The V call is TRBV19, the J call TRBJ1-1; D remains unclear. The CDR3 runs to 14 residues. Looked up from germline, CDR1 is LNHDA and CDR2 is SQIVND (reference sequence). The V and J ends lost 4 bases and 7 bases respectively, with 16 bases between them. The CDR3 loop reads CASSNGQTSLEAFF. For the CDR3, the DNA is TGTGCCAGTAGTAACGGCCAAACGAGTCTTGAAGCTTTCTTT. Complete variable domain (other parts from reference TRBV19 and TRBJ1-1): DGGITQSPKYLFRKEGQNVTLSCEQNLNHDAMYWYRQDPGQGLRLIYYSQIVNDFQKGDIAEGYSVSREKKESFPLTVTSAQKNPTAFYLCASSNGQTSLEAFFGQGTRLTVV.

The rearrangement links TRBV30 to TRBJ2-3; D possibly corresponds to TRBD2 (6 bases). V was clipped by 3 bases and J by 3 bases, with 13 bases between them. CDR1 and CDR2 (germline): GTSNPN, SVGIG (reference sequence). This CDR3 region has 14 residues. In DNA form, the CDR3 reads TGTGCCTGGAGCCGCTGGGGGGATACAGATACGCAGTATTTT. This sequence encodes CAWSRWGDTDTQYF. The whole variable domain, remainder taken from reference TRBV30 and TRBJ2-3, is SQTIHQWPATLVQPVGSPLSLECTVEGTSNPNLYWYRQAAGRGLQLLFYSVGIGQISSEVPQNLSASRPQDRQFILSSKKLLLSDSGFYLCAWSRWGDTDTQYFGPGTRLTVL.

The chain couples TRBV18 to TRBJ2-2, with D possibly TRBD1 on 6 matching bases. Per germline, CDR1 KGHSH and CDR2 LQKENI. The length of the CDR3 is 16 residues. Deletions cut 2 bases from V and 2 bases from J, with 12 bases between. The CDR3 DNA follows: TGTGCCAGCTCACCAAATCAGGACAGCAACACCGGGGAGCTGTTTTTT. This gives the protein CASSPNQDSNTGELFF.

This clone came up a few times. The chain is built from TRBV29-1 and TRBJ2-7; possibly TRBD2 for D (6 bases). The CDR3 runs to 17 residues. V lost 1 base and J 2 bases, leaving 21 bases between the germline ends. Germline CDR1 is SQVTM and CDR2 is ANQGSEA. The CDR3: CSVEVVGPRGTTYEQYF. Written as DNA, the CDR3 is TGCAGCGTTGAAGTAGTCGGCCCTCGCGGGACGACCTACGAGCAGTACTTC.

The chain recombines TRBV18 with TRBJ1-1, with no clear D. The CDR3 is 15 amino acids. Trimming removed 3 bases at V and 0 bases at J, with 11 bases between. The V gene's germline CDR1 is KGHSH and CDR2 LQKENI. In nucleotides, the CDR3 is TGTGCCAGCTCACCCACGGCCCATCTGAACACTGAAGCTTTCTTT. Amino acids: CASSPTAHLNTEAFF.

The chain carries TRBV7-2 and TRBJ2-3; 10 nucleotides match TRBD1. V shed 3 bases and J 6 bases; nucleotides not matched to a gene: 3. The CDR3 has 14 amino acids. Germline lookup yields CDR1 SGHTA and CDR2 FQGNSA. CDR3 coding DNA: TGTGCCAGCAGCTTTGGGACAGGGGCTGATACGCAGTATTTT. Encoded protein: CASSFGTGADTQYF.

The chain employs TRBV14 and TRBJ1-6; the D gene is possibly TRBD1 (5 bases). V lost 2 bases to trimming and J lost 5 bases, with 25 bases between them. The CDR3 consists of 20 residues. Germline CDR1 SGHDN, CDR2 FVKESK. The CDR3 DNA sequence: TGTGCCAGCAGCCAAATCAATCTTGAGGGGCTTGATTGCCATAATTCACCCCTCCACTTT. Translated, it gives CASSQINLEGLDCHNSPLHF.

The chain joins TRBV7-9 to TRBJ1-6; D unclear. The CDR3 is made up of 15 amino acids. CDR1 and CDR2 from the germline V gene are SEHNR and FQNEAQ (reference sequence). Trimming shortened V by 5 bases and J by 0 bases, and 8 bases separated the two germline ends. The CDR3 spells CASSNSYSYNSPLHF. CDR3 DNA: TGTGCCAGCAGCAACTCATACTCCTATAATTCACCCCTCCACTTT.

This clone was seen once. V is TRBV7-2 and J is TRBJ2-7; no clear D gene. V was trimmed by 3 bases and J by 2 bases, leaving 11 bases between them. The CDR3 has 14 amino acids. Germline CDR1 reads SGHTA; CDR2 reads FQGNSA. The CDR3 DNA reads TGTGCCAGCAGCTTCGGACGCCCTACCTACGAGCAGTACTTC. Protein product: CASSFGRPTYEQYF.

Here the CDR3 DNA reads TGCGCCAGCAGCTTGGGACAGGGGGTATTGGGAGGGGAAGCTTTCTTT. Its translation is CASSLGQGVLGGEAFF. The rearrangement uses TRBV5-1 and TRBJ1-1; TRBD1 agrees at 9 bases. There are 16 residues in the CDR3. Germline V gene data show CDR1 as SGHRS and CDR2 as YFSETQ. V gave up 0 bases and J gave up 8 bases; unmatched junction bases: 11.

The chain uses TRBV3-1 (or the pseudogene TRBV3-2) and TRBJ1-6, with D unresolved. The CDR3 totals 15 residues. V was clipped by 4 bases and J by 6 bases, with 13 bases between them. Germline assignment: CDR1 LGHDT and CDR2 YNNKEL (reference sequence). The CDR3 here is CASSPAPGSNSPLHF. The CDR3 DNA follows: TGTGCCAGCAGCCCTGCTCCGGGGAGTAATTCACCCCTCCACTTT.

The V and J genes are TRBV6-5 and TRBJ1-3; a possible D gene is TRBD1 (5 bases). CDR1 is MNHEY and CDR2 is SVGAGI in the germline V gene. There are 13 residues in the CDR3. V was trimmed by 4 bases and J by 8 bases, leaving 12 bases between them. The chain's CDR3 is CASSLGVWDTIYF. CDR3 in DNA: TGTGCCAGCAGTTTGGGGGTTTGGGACACCATATATTTT.

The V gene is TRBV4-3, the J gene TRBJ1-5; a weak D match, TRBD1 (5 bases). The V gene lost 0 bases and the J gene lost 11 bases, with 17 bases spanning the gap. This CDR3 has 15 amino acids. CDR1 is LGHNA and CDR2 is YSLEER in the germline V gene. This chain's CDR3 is CASSQDLETVKAQHF. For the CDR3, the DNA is TGCGCCAGCAGCCAAGATCTCGAGACAGTTAAGGCCCAGCATTTT.

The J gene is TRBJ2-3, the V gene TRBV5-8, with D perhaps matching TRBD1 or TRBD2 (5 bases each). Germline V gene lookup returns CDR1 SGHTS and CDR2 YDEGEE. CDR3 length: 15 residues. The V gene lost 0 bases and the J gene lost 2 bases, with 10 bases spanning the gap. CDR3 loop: CASSLVLGDTDTQYF. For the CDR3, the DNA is TGTGCCAGCAGCTTGGTCCTGGGGGACACAGATACGCAGTATTTT.

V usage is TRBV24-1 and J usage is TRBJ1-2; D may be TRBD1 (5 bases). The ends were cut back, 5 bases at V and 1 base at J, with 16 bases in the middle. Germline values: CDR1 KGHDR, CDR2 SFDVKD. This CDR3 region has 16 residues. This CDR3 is CATSGEKTGLNYGYTF. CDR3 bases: TGTGCCACCAGTGGGGAGAAGACGGGGCTTAACTATGGCTACACCTTC.

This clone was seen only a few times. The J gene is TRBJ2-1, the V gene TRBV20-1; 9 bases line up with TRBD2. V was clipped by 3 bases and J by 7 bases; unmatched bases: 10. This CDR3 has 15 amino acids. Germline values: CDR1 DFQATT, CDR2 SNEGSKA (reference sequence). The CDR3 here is CSASFWRGGRNEQFF. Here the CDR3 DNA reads TGCAGTGCTAGTTTTTGGCGGGGGGGCCGGAATGAGCAGTTCTTC.

CDR3 in DNA: TGTGCCAGCAGCGCCTCATTGCAAACCGGGACACAGTACGAGCAGTACTTC. Residues: CASSASLQTGTQYEQYF. The chain joins TRBV9 to TRBJ2-7; TRBD1 is a possible D gene (6 bases). Per the germline V gene, CDR1 is SGDLS and CDR2 is YYNGEE. The V and J ends lost 3 bases and 4 bases respectively, with 23 bases between them. This CDR3 region has 17 residues.

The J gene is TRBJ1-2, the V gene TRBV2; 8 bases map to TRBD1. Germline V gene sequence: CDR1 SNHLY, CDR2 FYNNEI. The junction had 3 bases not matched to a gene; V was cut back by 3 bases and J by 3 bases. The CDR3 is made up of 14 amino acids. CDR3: CASSDQGAYYGYTF. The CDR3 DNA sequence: TGTGCCAGCAGTGACCAGGGGGCTTACTATGGCTACACCTTC.

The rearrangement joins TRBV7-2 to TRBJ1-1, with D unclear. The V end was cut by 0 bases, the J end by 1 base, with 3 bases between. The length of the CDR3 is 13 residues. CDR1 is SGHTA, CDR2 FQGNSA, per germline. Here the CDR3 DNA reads TGTGCCAGCAGCTTAGCTACGAACACTGAAGCTTTCTTT. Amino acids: CASSLATNTEAFF.

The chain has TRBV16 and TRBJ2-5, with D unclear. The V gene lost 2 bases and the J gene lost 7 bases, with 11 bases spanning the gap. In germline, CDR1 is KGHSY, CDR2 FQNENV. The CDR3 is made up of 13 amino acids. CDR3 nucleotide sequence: TGTGCCAGCAGCCAAGAACGCTTCGGGACCCAGTACTTC. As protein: CASSQERFGTQYF.